The rows below give T cell receptor beta chains drawn from one sample of a study of beta chain features in type 1 diabetes. TCRdb's copy holds only in-frame clones and misses some; the assay was immunoSEQ multiplex PCR. The table includes approximately 400,000 clones, around 16% detected once. Sequencing input: naive CD4+ T cells from blood. The receptors here all came from a woman younger than 30 in good health. The conserved cysteine and the conserved F or W are not part of the CDR3 here. Where a row states a size, it is once, few, many or the class of an expanded clone; other rows omit it.

clone size,V gene,J gene,CDR3 protein
few,TRBV2,TRBJ2-6,ASSLSGANVLT
few,TRBV19,TRBJ2-5,ASRLRGQETQY
few,TRBV30,TRBJ2-2,AWMVQGITGELF
.,TRBV5-6,TRBJ2-1,ASSLAWTVAYNEQF
.,TRBV28,TRBJ1-2,ATQRQSNYGYT
few,TRBV30,TRBJ2-1,AWSPLAGGVGEQF
.,TRBV10-3,TRBJ2-7,AISASGQEEY
.,TRBV4-1,TRBJ1-4,ASSQDNLGEKLF
few,TRBV30,TRBJ1-4,AWSIENRKATNEKLF
.,TRBV27,TRBJ2-7,ASSLKASGRYEQY
few,TRBV7-2,TRBJ2-7,ASRPLAGPLSYEQY
few,TRBV29-1,TRBJ1-2,SVDPGQGGFSYT
few,TRBV28,TRBJ2-7,ASSLRTSGTYEQY
.,TRBV6-5,TRBJ2-1,ASRRSYNEQF
few,TRBV5-1,TRBJ2-7,ASSRTGTGNEQY
.,TRBV29-1,TRBJ1-1,SALTGADTEAF
few,TRBV9,TRBJ2-5,ASSVVSSQETQY
.,TRBV2,TRBJ2-1,ATMREGLNEQF
.,TRBV10-3,TRBJ2-7,AISEEGGLAYEQY
.,TRBV7-6,TRBJ1-2,ASSPVHDGYT
.,TRBV11-2,TRBJ2-1,ASSYDKAGGRAGNEQF
few,TRBV5-1,TRBJ2-1,ASSLAYRGASSYNEQF
few,TRBV5-4,TRBJ2-3,ASSDNPGLATDTQY
.,TRBV7-2,TRBJ2-1,ASSRWLWGGAGAVNEQF
.,TRBV5-1,TRBJ1-1,ASSILTGPSTEAF
.,TRBV7-9,TRBJ1-3,ASSSLPLGNTIY